The present T cell receptor beta chain was sequenced within a study of somatic mutations in cytotoxic T cells in rheumatoid arthritis. On the study more broadly: The researchers flow-sorted some T-cell populations stained with V beta antibodies and got nearly 100% purity, and these included V beta1+ cells sequenced for TCRB.

Turning to this clone: Its antigen is undetermined.

Data came from immunoSEQ multiplex PCR; TCRdb stores just in-frame clones and leaves some out. The sample carries about 12,000 clones, roughly four fifths recorded once. Findings of the study overall: An increase in CD8+ clonality with age was seen in rheumatoid arthritis patients but not in healthy controls.

Material for sequencing was CD8+ T cells sorted from blood. The clonotype originates from a woman aged 55-69 years in good health.

CDR3 coding DNA: TGTGCCAGCAGCTTAGTATGGTCTAGCGGGTCCTTAAAAGAGACCCAGTACTTC. Amino acid sequence: CASSLVWSSGSLKETQYF. This sequence joins TRBV7-8 and TRBJ2-5; TRBD2 agrees at 8 bases. The CDR3 covers 18 residues. The J segment lost 3 bases and the V segment lost 1 base, leaving 13 bases of the junction unmatched. Germline loops: CDR1 SGHVS, CDR2 FQNEAQ.